The clone carrying this T cell receptor (beta chain) was seen only once. In replicate PCRs of sorted subsets, about 190 ng DNA, about 29,000 T cell genomes, was used. TCRdb keeps only in-frame clones here, not all; method: immunoSEQ multiplex PCR. This sample carries roughly 2.5 million clones, roughly 92% of them seen once, and the ten largest clones take over 0.12%. The source of the sample is a study of shared clonotypes between healthy human individuals. The germline V and J ends were trimmed by 6 bases and 6 bases, with 15 bases remaining between them. Germline-derived CDR1 and CDR2 are SNHLY and FYNNEI. The CDR3 loop spans 13 amino acids.

The gene calls are TRBV2 and TRBJ2-7, with D hard to call. The TCR comes from a man younger than 35 in good health. The sample consisted of naive CD4+ T cells sorted from blood. This sample's subset: CD45RA+ positively selected. The CDR3 DNA is TGTGCCAGCAGAATGGCAGTAATTGGCGAGCAGTACTTC. It translates to CASRMAVIGEQYF.